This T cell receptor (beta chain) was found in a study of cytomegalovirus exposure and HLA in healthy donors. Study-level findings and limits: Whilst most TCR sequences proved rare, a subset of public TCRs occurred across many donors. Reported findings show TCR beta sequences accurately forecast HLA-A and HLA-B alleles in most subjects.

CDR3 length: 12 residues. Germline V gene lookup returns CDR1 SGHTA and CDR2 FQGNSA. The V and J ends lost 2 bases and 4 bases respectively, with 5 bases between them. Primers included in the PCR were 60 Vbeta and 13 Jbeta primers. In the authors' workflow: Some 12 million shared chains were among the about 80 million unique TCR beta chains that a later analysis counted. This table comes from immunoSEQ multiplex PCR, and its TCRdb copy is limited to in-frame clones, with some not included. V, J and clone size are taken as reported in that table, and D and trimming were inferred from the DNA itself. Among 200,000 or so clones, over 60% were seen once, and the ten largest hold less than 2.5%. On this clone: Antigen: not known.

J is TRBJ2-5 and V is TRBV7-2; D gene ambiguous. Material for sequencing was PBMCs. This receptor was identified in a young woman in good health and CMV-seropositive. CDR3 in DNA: TGTGCCAGCAGCTTATTGAGAGAGACCCAGTACTTC. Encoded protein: CASSLLRETQYF.